A selection of T cell receptor beta chains follows, all from one sample in a study of T cells in localized non-small cell lung cancer. Some clones are missing from TCRdb's copy, which holds only in-frame ones; the method was immunoSEQ multiplex PCR. In the table there are roughly 26,000 clones, roughly 80% of which are singletons. The input for sequencing was peripheral blood, taken before any cancer treatment. These receptors came from a man between 40 and 69 years old with stage III squamous cell lung carcinoma. The CDR3 runs from the conserved cysteine through the conserved F or W. A D gene is named only where the DNA matches it firmly. Size tells how often a clone was seen (once, few, many) or the class of an expanded clone, and some rows leave it out.

TGTGCCAGCAGCTCGACTCTTTCCACCTCCTACGAGCAGTACTTC	CASSSTLSTSYEQYF	-	-	TRBJ2-7	TRBV7-9
TGTGCCAGCAGTGAAGGAACAGGGGTCGACGAGCAGTACTTC	CASSEGTGVDEQYF	-	TRBD1	TRBJ2-7	TRBV6-1
TGCGCCAGCAGCCTCCTAGGTAACACTGAAGCTTTCTTT	CASSLLGNTEAFF	-	-	TRBJ1-1	TRBV4-1
TGTGCCAGCAGCAGCTCCCACGGGGAGCTGTTTTTT	CASSSSHGELFF	-	-	TRBJ2-2	TRBV2
TGTGCCAGTAGTATAGATGGCTCGAGGGGGGAGCAGTACTTC	CASSIDGSRGEQYF	-	-	TRBJ2-7	TRBV19
TGCGCCAGCAGCCCCGGGCCATTTAGGAACACTGAAGCTTTCTTT	CASSPGPFRNTEAFF	-	-	TRBJ1-1	TRBV4-1
TGTGCCAGCAGTGAAGGATTTGTGGGTACTGAAGCTTTCTTT	CASSEGFVGTEAFF	-	-	TRBJ1-1	TRBV6-1
TGTGCCAGCAGTGCACCCGTGGGGGCAGGGGCTGGAAACACCATATATTTT	CASSAPVGAGAGNTIYF	-	-	TRBJ1-3	TRBV25-1
TGTGCCAGCACTAGCGGACCGAACACCGGGGAGCTGTTTTTT	CASTSGPNTGELFF	-	TRBD2	TRBJ2-2	TRBV9
TGTGCCACCCTATGGGGGAATGAAGCTTTCTTT	CATLWGNEAFF	-	-	TRBJ1-1	TRBV6-5
TGTGCCAGCAGCTTAGGCTCCGGCGTTGAAGCTTTCTTT	CASSLGSGVEAFF	-	-	TRBJ1-1	TRBV7-8
TGTGCCAGCAGCCCAGTAGACAGTTACAATGAGCAGTTCTTC	CASSPVDSYNEQFF	-	-	TRBJ2-1	TRBV13
TGTGCCTGGAGTGTCGGGACAGGGAATAGGCAGCCCCAGCATTTT	CAWSVGTGNRQPQHF	few	TRBD1	TRBJ1-5	TRBV30
TGTGCCAGCAGCAAAATCCCCCCCCCGGGACTGATCTATGGCTACACCTTC	CASSKIPPPGLIYGYTF	-	-	TRBJ1-2	TRBV21-1
TGTGCCAGCAGTTTATGGACTAGCGGGAGTGCTGAGCAGTACTTC	CASSLWTSGSAEQYF	-	TRBD2	TRBJ2-7	TRBV27
TGTGCCAGCAGCCCGGGGACAGGACGGGGTATTGGCTACACCTTC	CASSPGTGRGIGYTF	-	TRBD1	TRBJ1-2	TRBV28
TGTGCCAGCAGTGCCAGGGGGTACACCGGGGAGCTGTTTTTT	CASSARGYTGELFF	-	TRBD1	TRBJ2-2	TRBV6-1
TGTGCCAGCAGTTTAAGGGGACTAGGCGGGGGGCGGAACACCGGGGAGCTGTTTTTT	CASSLRGLGGGRNTGELFF	-	TRBD2	TRBJ2-2	TRBV27
TGTGCCAGCAGGGTGGACTTCTCCTACGAGCAGTACTTC	CASRVDFSYEQYF	-	-	TRBJ2-7	TRBV27
TGTGCCAGCAGTTTAGGTGGGGCGGGTCAGCCCCAGCATTTT	CASSLGGAGQPQHF	-	-	TRBJ1-5	TRBV28
TGTGCCAGCAGTCCGCGGACTAGCGGGAACACCGGGGAGCTGTTTTTT	CASSPRTSGNTGELFF	-	TRBD2	TRBJ2-2	TRBV7-9